Following are 32 T cell receptor beta chains from one sample sequenced in a study of T-cell reconstitution after alpha-beta-depleted transplantation in children. A library of TCRbeta sequences, prepared with unique molecular identifiers, was generated. Each CDR3 protein gets one entry after TCRdb re-called the PCR reads with MiXCR. The sample carries 200,000 to 250,000 distinct CDR3 sequences, roughly a tenth recorded once. The source material was PBMCs from the stem cell graft donor, sampled from the stem cell graft. All receptors derive from a human donor who donated a stem cell graft to a child with acute lymphoblastic leukemia.

This clonotype was recorded a few times. The V call is TRBV20-1, the J call TRBJ2-7, with unresolved D. V dropped 5 bases and J dropped 2 bases, with 16 bases sitting between them. The germline gives CDR1 DFQATT, CDR2 SNEGSKA (reference sequence). The length of the CDR3 is 14 residues. CDR3 sequence (DNA): TGCAGTGCTCGTCGCAGTCCCGGTCCCTACGAGCAGTACTTC. Translated, it gives CSARRSPGPYEQYF.

This clonotype was picked up many times. The chain combines TRBV3-1 with TRBJ2-5; maybe TRBD1 (5 bases). This CDR3 is 13 amino acids long. From germline, CDR1 is LGHDT and CDR2 YNNKEL (reference sequence). V was clipped by 2 bases and J by 5 bases, with 9 bases between them. In DNA form, the CDR3 reads TGTGCCAGCAGCCAAATGGCAGGGGAGACCCAGTACTTC. Protein: CASSQMAGETQYF.

This clonotype was seen a few times. The chain has TRBV6-5 and TRBJ2-7; TRBD1 might be the D (6 bases). CDR3 size: 14 residues. V lost 2 bases and J 6 bases, leaving 14 bases between the germline ends. Germline-derived CDR1 and CDR2 are MNHEY and SVGAGI. This CDR3 reads CASSYTLQGSEQYF. Written as DNA, the CDR3 is TGTGCCAGCAGTTACACTTTACAGGGATCCGAGCAGTACTTC.

The V call is TRBV5-1, the J call TRBJ2-3; 9 positions match TRBD1. The J segment lost 4 bases and the V segment lost 4 bases, leaving 10 bases of the junction unmatched. The CDR3 contains 16 residues. CDR1 SGHRS and CDR2 YFSETQ come from the germline V gene. Here the CDR3 reads CASSDGTGSLADTQYF. As DNA, the CDR3 is TGCGCCAGCAGCGACGGGACAGGGTCACTAGCAGATACGCAGTATTTT.

The genes are TRBV5-1 and TRBJ2-2; 9 positions match TRBD1. With 3 bases clipped from V and 1 base from J, the junction kept 13 bases outside the gene matches. The CDR3 spans 19 residues. In germline, CDR1 is SGHRS, CDR2 YFSETQ. The chain's CDR3 is CASSWGLTMGQGNTGELFF. The CDR3 nucleotides are TGCGCCAGCAGCTGGGGGTTGACGATGGGACAGGGGAACACCGGGGAGCTGTTTTTT.

This clonotype was detected a few times. The V gene is TRBV5-1, the J gene TRBJ2-3; D possibly corresponds to TRBD1 (6 bases). The CDR3 consists of 14 residues. The ends were cut back, 0 bases at V and 4 bases at J, with 9 bases in the middle. Germline V gene data show CDR1 as SGHRS and CDR2 as YFSETQ. DNA of the CDR3: TGCGCCAGCAGCTTGGGGGGGCAGGCAGATACGCAGTATTTT. This sequence encodes CASSLGGQADTQYF.

In its sample, this clonotype was seen a few times. The chain employs TRBV3-1 and TRBJ1-6; no clear D gene. The CDR3 is 13 residues long. Trimming removed 1 base from V and 7 bases from J, with 5 bases in between. Germline V gene sequence: CDR1 LGHDT, CDR2 YNNKEL (reference sequence). For the CDR3, the DNA is TGTGCCAGCAGCCAAGGATCGAATTCACCCCTCCACTTT. Protein sequence: CASSQGSNSPLHF.

This clonotype was observed a handful of times. The chain joins TRBV18 to TRBJ1-1; possible D gene TRBD1, 6 bases. This CDR3 contains 17 residues. Germline lookup yields CDR1 KGHSH and CDR2 LQKENI. V lost 5 bases to trimming and J lost 0 bases, with 19 bases between them. The CDR3 DNA sequence: TGTGCCAGCTCAGCCCAGGGGATCTATCAAATGAACACTGAAGCTTTCTTT. Translating gives CASSAQGIYQMNTEAFF.

CDR3 nucleotide sequence: TGTGCCAGCAGCCAAGCAGGGGCGCCCAACGAGCAGTACTTC. Residues: CASSQAGAPNEQYF. J is TRBJ2-7 and V is TRBV3-1; possible D gene TRBD1, 6 bases. V was trimmed by 1 base and J by 5 bases, leaving 12 bases between them. The CDR3 is made up of 14 amino acids. The germline V gene has CDR1 LGHDT and CDR2 YNNKEL (reference sequence).

The chain is built from TRBV13 and TRBJ1-4, with 7 bases aligning to TRBD1. In germline, CDR1 is PRHDT, CDR2 FYEKMQ (reference sequence). V lost 5 bases to trimming and J lost 8 bases; unmatched junction nucleotides: 14. The CDR3 runs to 16 residues. The DNA for the CDR3 is TGTGCCAGCAGCACTTCGACAGGGCCTGGGGAAGAAAAACTGTTTTTT. Its translation: CASSTSTGPGEEKLFF.

In its sample, this clonotype was seen many times. The chain employs TRBV6-2 or TRBV6-3 and TRBJ2-7; 8 bases map to TRBD1. The germline V gene has CDR1 MNHEY and CDR2 SVGEGT. With V trimmed by 7 bases and J by 5 bases, 10 bases remained unmatched. There are 14 residues in the CDR3. CDR3 in amino acids: CASTEPRGRNEQYF. The CDR3 DNA follows: TGTGCCAGCACCGAACCCAGGGGGCGAAACGAGCAGTACTTC.

This clonotype came up many times. This chain uses TRBV12-3 or TRBV12-4 with TRBJ2-7, with 8 bases aligning to TRBD1. The CDR3 has 12 residues. V trimming: 9 bases; J trimming: 6 bases; junction bases outside the gene matches: 7. The CDR3 sequence is CASGQGRGEQYF. CDR3 coding DNA: TGTGCCAGTGGACAGGGAAGAGGCGAGCAGTACTTC.

This clonotype was counted at least ten times. DNA of the CDR3: TGTGCCAGCAGTTCCGAACCTGCGATAGCGGGGGCGCAGCAGTACTTC. Protein: CASSSEPAIAGAQQYF. The genes are TRBV12-3 or TRBV12-4 and TRBJ2-7; 9 bases are a match to TRBD2. This CDR3 is built from 16 residues. J gave up 8 bases and V 4 bases, and 15 bases lay outside the gene matches.

This clonotype was found once. The chain employs TRBV5-1 and TRBJ1-2, with 8 bases that match TRBD1. V gave up 4 bases and J gave up 6 bases; unmatched junction bases: 8. Looked up from germline, CDR1 is SGHRS and CDR2 is YFSETQ. This CDR3 has 14 residues. In nucleotides, the CDR3 is TGCGCCAGCAGCGTTAACAGGGGGAGGAATGGCTACACCTTC. Protein product: CASSVNRGRNGYTF.

This clonotype showed up many times. The genes are TRBV6-2 or TRBV6-3 and TRBJ2-6; TRBD1 agrees at 12 bases. Germline V gene lookup returns CDR1 MNHEY and CDR2 SVGEGT. The CDR3 is 20 residues long. V shed 4 bases and J 0 bases; nucleotides not matched to a gene: 10. The CDR3 reads CASSLLRDRGRTSGANVLTF. The CDR3 nucleotides read TGTGCCAGCAGTTTACTCCGGGACAGGGGGCGGACCTCTGGGGCCAACGTCCTGACTTTC.

This clonotype was observed at least ten times. The rearrangement links TRBV7-2 to TRBJ1-2; D possibly corresponds to TRBD1 (5 bases). The germline V gene has CDR1 SGHTA and CDR2 FQGNSA. The V end lost 5 bases, the J end lost 4 bases, and 17 bases lay between the germline ends. The CDR3 runs 15 residues. CDR3 nucleotides: TGTGCCAGCAGCACCCCCGGGGGATCTATCTATGGCTACACCTTC. This codes for CASSTPGGSIYGYTF.

This clonotype has more than one count but fewer than ten. The rearrangement uses TRBV7-9 and TRBJ2-3; a weak D match, TRBD2 (7 bases). Germline values: CDR1 SEHNR, CDR2 FQNEAQ (reference sequence). This CDR3 is built from 14 residues. V was shortened by 4 bases and J by 4 bases, with 12 bases between the two germline ends. Here the CDR3 reads CASSSGGPADTQYF. The CDR3 nucleotides are TGTGCCAGCAGCTCCGGGGGGCCGGCAGATACGCAGTATTTT.

This clonotype was observed at least ten times. The genes are TRBV5-5 and TRBJ1-4; D not certain. Germline V gene data show CDR1 as SGHKS and CDR2 as YYEKEE (reference sequence). There are 15 residues in the CDR3. Between the trimmed V and J ends, which lost 4 bases and 7 bases, there was a span of 17 bases. The CDR3 DNA reads TGTGCCAGCAGCCCAGAGTGGGGTGTAGGTGAAAAACTGTTTTTT. Translation gives CASSPEWGVGEKLFF. Combining the CDR3 with reference TRBV5-5 and TRBJ1-4 gives the whole variable domain DAGVTQSPTHLIKTRGQQVTLRCSPISGHKSVSWYQQVLGQGPQFIFQYYEKEERGRGNFPDRFSARQFPNYSSELNVNALLLGDSALYLCASSPEWGVGEKLFFGSGTQLSVL.

The CDR3 bases are TGTGCCAGCGAGGACAGAATCTCCTACGAGCAGTACTTC. Protein sequence: CASEDRISYEQYF. The rearrangement links TRBV6-2 or TRBV6-3 to TRBJ2-7, with D possibly TRBD1 on 6 matching bases. The CDR3 is 13 amino acids. The germline CDR1 and CDR2 sequences are MNHEY and SVGEGT. V lost 8 bases, J lost 0 bases, and 11 bases lay in between.

The chain combines TRBV5-1 with TRBJ2-2; possible D gene TRBD1, 6 bases. V gave up 3 bases and J gave up 5 bases, with 14 bases separating them. This CDR3 region has 15 residues. CDR1 is SGHRS and CDR2 is YFSETQ in the germline V gene. The CDR3 bases are TGCGCCAGCAGCTCACAGGGAATCAATACCGGGGAGCTGTTTTTT. Its translation: CASSSQGINTGELFF.

This clonotype appeared many times. The V and J genes are TRBV27 and TRBJ1-6; 7 bases align to TRBD1. After removal of 5 bases from V and 11 bases from J, the junction contained 12 bases not matched to a gene. The germline CDR1 and CDR2 sequences are MNHEY and SMNVEV (reference sequence). The CDR3 loop spans 15 amino acids. CDR3 protein: CASSVALGGMAPLHF. CDR3 bases: TGTGCCAGCAGTGTTGCTTTAGGGGGCATGGCACCCCTCCACTTT.

For the CDR3, the DNA is TGTGCCAGCAGTTTCACAGGGTCGAGTGGCTACACCTTC. Amino acids: CASSFTGSSGYTF. V gene TRBV12-3 or TRBV12-4 combines with J gene TRBJ1-2; D perhaps matches TRBD1 (6 bases). The CDR3 has 13 residues. V was pared by 3 bases and J by 7 bases, with 12 bases between.

In this sample, this clonotype turned up many times. This chain links TRBV2 with TRBJ1-5; D gene uncertain. The CDR3 loop spans 16 amino acids. Germline CDR1 is SNHLY and CDR2 is FYNNEI. The V gene lost 3 bases and the J gene lost 4 bases, with 16 bases spanning the gap. The CDR3 nucleotides read TGTGCCAGCAGTGAGGAATCGCCCCGTATAAATCAGCCCCAGCATTTT. It yields the protein CASSEESPRINQPQHF.

This clonotype was seen ten or more times. This chain links TRBV10-1 with TRBJ1-4; maybe TRBD1 (5 bases). Germline CDR1 reads WNHNN; CDR2 reads SYGVQD (reference sequence). The V gene lost 4 bases and the J gene lost 2 bases, with 8 bases spanning the gap. This CDR3 contains 14 residues. CDR3 in amino acids: CASSGGATNEKLFF. The CDR3 nucleotides read TGCGCCAGCAGTGGAGGGGCGACTAATGAAAAACTGTTTTTT.

The chain employs TRBV20-1 and TRBJ2-5; possibly TRBD1 for D (6 bases). This CDR3 has 14 amino acids. In germline, CDR1 is DFQATT, CDR2 SNEGSKA (reference sequence). Trimming took off 2 bases at V and 5 bases at J, with 15 bases between the two ends. The CDR3 DNA sequence: TGCAGTGCTAGATCCCTACAGGGCGGGGAGACCCAGTACTTC. The encoded protein is CSARSLQGGETQYF.

V is TRBV5-1 and J is TRBJ2-2; 7 nucleotides align to TRBD1. The CDR3 is 18 amino acids. Germline V lookup: CDR1 SGHRS, CDR2 YFSETQ. Losses at the gene ends were 2 bases for V and 0 bases for J; bases not matched to a gene: 10. CDR3 region: CASSLSSQGGTNTGELFF. The CDR3, as DNA: TGCGCCAGCAGCTTATCTTCACAAGGGGGCACGAACACCGGGGAGCTGTTTTTT.

This chain links TRBV5-1 with TRBJ2-5; 14 positions match TRBD2. Germline CDR1 SGHRS, CDR2 YFSETQ. V was clipped by 4 bases and J by 4 bases; unmatched bases: 15. The CDR3 has 19 residues. CDR3 DNA: TGCGCCAGCAGCCCCGAAGGGACTAGCGGGGGCCCCGGGGGAGAGACCCAGTACTTC. As protein: CASSPEGTSGGPGGETQYF. The whole variable domain, remainder taken from reference TRBV5-1 and TRBJ2-5, is KAGVTQTPRYLIKTRGQQVTLSCSPISGHRSVSWYQQTPGQGLQFLFEYFSETQRNKGNFPGRFSGRQFSNSRSEMNVSTLELGDSALYLCASSPEGTSGGPGGETQYFGPGTRLLVL.

The chain uses TRBV4-2 and TRBJ2-3, with D maybe TRBD1 (6 bases). The CDR3 has 17 residues. CDR1 is LGHNA and CDR2 is YNFKEQ in the germline V gene. Trimming cost V 7 bases and J 1 base, with 21 bases left between them. Here the CDR3 reads CASTPVLRGSGTDTQYF. As DNA, the CDR3 is TGTGCCAGCACCCCAGTCCTCAGGGGATCGGGCACAGATACGCAGTATTTT.

This rearrangement joins TRBV6-5 to TRBJ1-5; TRBD1 might be the D (6 bases). Trimming cost V 6 bases and J 0 bases, with 18 bases left between them. This CDR3 has 17 amino acids. Germline CDR1 is MNHEY and CDR2 is SVGAGI. The CDR3 DNA sequence: TGTGCCAGCAGGCCCGGACAGTATTACTATAGCAATCAGCCCCAGCATTTT. It translates to CASRPGQYYYSNQPQHF.

Concerning this clonotype itself: It may be a read error: a sequence one base away is much more abundant. The chain links TRBV12-3 or TRBV12-4 to TRBJ1-1; possible D gene TRBD1, 5 bases. Deletions cut 7 bases from V and 4 bases from J, with 25 bases between. The CDR3 is 17 residues long. The CDR3 here is CASNGGDGSPGGTEAFF. The CDR3 nucleotides are TGTGCCAGCAATGGGGGGGACGGGTCCCCTGGGGGCACTGAAGCTTTCTTT.

This clonotype has a count of ten or more. V is TRBV6-1 and J is TRBJ1-3; D ambiguous. CDR3 length: 14 residues. CDR1 and CDR2 from the germline V gene are MNHNS and SASEGT. V was pared by 6 bases and J by 0 bases, with 9 bases between. The CDR3 protein is CASRARFSGNTIYF. In DNA form, the CDR3 reads TGTGCCAGCAGGGCCCGATTCTCTGGAAACACCATATATTTT.

The V and J genes are TRBV5-1 and TRBJ2-7; 10 nucleotides align to TRBD1. The CDR3 extends over 17 amino acids. The trim removed 5 bases at V and 2 bases at J, leaving 13 bases unmatched. In germline, CDR1 is SGHRS, CDR2 YFSETQ. CDR3 bases: TGCGCCAGCAGTCTTGGATCCGGGACAGGGGTGCCCTACGAGCAGTACTTC. As protein: CASSLGSGTGVPYEQYF.